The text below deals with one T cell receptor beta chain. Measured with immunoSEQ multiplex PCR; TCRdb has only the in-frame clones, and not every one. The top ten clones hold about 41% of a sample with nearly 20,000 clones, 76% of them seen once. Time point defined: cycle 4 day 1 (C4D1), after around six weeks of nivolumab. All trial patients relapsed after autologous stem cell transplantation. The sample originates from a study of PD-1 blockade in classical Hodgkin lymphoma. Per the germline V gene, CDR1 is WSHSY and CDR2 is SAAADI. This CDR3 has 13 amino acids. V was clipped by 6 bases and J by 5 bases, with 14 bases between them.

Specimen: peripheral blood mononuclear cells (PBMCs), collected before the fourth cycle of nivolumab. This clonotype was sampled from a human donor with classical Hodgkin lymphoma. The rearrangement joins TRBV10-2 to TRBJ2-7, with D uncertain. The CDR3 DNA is TGCGCCAGCAGAGGCTTAGACGGAGACGAGCAGTACTTC. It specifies CASRGLDGDEQYF.